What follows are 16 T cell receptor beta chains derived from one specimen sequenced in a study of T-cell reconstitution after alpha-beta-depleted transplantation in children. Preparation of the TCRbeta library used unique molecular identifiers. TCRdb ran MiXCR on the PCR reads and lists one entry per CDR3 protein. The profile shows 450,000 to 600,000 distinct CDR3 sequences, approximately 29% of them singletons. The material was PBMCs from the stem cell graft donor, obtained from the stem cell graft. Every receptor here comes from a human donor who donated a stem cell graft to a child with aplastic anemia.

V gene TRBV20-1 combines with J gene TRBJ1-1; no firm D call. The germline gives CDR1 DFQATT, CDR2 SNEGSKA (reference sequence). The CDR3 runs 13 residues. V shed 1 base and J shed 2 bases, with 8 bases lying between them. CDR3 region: CSARVEGNTEAFF. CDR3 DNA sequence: TGCAGTGCTAGAGTTGAGGGAAACACTGAAGCTTTCTTT.

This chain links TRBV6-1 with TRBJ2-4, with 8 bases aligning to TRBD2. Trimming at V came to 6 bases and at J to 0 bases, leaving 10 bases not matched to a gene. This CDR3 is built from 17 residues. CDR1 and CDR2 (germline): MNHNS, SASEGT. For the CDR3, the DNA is TGTGCCAGCAGCCCGGGGGGGCATCTTCTAGCCAAAAACATTCAGTACTTC. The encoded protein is CASSPGGHLLAKNIQYF.

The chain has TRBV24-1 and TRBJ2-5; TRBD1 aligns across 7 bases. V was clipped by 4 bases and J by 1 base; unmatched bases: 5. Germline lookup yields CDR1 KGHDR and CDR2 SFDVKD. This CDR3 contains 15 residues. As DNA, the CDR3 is TGTGCCACCAGTGAGTCGACAGGGACCCAAGAGACCCAGTACTTC. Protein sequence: CATSESTGTQETQYF.

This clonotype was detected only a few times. Here the CDR3 DNA reads TGTGCCAGCAGCTTAGAAGTGGGCAGCTCCTACACAGATACGCAGTATTTT. Protein: CASSLEVGSSYTDTQYF. The chain joins TRBV7-8 to TRBJ2-3; unclear D gene. The CDR3 sequence is 17 residues long. Trimming shortened V by 1 base and J by 2 bases, and 16 bases separated the two germline ends. Germline-derived CDR1 and CDR2 are SGHVS and FQNEAQ.

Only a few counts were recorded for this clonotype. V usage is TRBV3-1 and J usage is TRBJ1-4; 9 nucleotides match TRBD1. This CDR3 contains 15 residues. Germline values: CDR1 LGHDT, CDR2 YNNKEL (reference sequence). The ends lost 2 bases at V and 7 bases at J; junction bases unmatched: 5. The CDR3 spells CASSQRDREFEKLFF. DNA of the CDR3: TGTGCCAGCAGCCAAAGGGACAGGGAGTTTGAAAAACTGTTTTTT.

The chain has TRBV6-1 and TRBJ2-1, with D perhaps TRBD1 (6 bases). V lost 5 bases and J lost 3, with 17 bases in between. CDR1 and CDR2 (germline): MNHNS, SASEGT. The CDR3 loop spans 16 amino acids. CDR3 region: CASSKQIQGNYNEQFF. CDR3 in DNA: TGTGCCAGCAGTAAGCAGATACAGGGAAACTACAATGAGCAGTTCTTC.

The CDR3 reads CASSQERGPYNEQFF. The CDR3, as DNA: TGCGCCAGCAGCCAAGAGAGGGGGCCCTACAATGAGCAGTTCTTC. The J gene is TRBJ2-1, the V gene TRBV4-3; 7 positions agree with TRBD1. V shed 0 bases, J shed 2 bases, and the junction held 1 base outside the gene matches. CDR3 length: 15 residues. Germline CDR1 LGHNA, CDR2 YSLEER.

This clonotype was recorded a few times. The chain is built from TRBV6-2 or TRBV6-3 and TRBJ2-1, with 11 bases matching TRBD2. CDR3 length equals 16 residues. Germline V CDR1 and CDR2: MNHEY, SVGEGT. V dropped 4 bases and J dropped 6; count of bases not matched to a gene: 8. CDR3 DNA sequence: TGTGCCAGCAGTTCCCAGCTAGCGGGAGGACCCAATGAGCAGTTCTTC. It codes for CASSSQLAGGPNEQFF.

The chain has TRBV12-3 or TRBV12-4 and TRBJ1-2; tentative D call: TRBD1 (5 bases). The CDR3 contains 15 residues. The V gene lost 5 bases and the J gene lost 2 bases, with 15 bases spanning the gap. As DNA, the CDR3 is TGTGCCAGCAGTCGCCGACAGACCTCAAACTATGGCTACACCTTC. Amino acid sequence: CASSRRQTSNYGYTF.

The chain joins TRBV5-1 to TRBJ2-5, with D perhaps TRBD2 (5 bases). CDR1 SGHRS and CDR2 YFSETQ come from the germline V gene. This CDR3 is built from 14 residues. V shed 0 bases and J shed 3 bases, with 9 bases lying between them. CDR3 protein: CASSLGVAKETQYF. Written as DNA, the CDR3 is TGCGCCAGCAGCTTGGGAGTAGCGAAAGAGACCCAGTACTTC.

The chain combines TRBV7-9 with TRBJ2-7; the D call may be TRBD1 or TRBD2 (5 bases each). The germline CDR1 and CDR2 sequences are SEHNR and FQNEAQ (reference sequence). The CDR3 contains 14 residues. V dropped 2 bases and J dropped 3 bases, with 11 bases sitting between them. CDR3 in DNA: TGTGCCAGCAGCTTAATTGGGGGAGTCTACGAGCAGTACTTC. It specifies CASSLIGGVYEQYF.

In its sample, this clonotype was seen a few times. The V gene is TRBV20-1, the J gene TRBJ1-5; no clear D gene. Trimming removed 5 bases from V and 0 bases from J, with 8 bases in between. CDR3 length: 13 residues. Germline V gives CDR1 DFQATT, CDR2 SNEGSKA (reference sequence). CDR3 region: CSAPDGSNQPQHF. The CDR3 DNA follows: TGCAGTGCTCCGGACGGTAGCAATCAGCCCCAGCATTTT.

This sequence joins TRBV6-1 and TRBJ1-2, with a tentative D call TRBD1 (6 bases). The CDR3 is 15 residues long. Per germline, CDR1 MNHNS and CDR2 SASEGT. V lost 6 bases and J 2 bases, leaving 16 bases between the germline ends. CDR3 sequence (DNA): TGTGCCAGCAGACGGGACATCTCAACAAACTATGGCTACACCTTC. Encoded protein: CASRRDISTNYGYTF.

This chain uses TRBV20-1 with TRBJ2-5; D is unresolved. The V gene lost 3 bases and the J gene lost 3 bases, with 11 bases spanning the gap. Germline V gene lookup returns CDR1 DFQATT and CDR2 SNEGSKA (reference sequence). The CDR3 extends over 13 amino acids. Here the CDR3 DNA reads TGCAGTGCTAGGGACGTGCCCAAAGAGACCCAGTACTTC. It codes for CSARDVPKETQYF.

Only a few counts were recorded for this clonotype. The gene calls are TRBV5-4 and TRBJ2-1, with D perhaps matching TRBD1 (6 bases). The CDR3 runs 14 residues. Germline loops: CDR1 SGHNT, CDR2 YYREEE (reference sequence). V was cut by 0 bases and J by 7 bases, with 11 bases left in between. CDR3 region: CASSLDGTQNEQFF. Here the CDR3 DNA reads TGTGCCAGCAGCTTGGACGGGACACAAAATGAGCAGTTCTTC.

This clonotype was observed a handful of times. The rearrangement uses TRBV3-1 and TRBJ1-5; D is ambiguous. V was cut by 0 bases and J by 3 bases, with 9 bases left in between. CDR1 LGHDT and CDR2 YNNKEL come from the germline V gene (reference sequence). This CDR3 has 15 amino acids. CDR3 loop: CASSQEGSLNQPQHF. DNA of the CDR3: TGTGCCAGCAGCCAAGAAGGTTCGCTCAATCAGCCCCAGCATTTT.